This T cell receptor beta chain was retrieved from a study of T cell clones after liver transplantation. Study findings and constraints: Rather than being deleted, graft donor-reactive T cells may have moved into the graft.

Worth noting for this clone: Its antigen is undetermined.

Measured with immunoSEQ multiplex PCR; TCRdb has only the in-frame clones, and not every one. The sample lists over 50,000 clones, about 81% occurring once. The CDR3 length is 14 residues. J lost 7 bases, V lost 3 bases, and 8 bases had no gene match. CDR1 and CDR2 from the germline V gene are MNHNS and SASEGT. The gene calls are TRBV6-1 and TRBJ1-2; 7 bases match TRBD1. This material consisted of CD4+ T cells from blood, taken before liver transplant. The sequence came from a human donor who received a liver transplant. CDR3 bases: TGTGCCAGCAGTGAGCTACAGGGGCTGGCTGGCTACACCTTC. Translating it yields CASSELQGLAGYTF.